These 26 T cell receptor beta chains originate from one sample sequenced in a study of OX40 agonist ivuxolimab in advanced cancers. Sequenced by immunoSEQ multiplex PCR; TCRdb stores in-frame clones only, minus some. This sample has around 66,000 clones, with roughly four fifths found just once. The specimen was CD4+ or CD8+ T cells sorted from blood, collected in a trial of the OX40 agonist ivuxolimab. These receptors all come from an adult with an advanced solid tumor such as melanoma, head and neck, liver or kidney cancer.

The chain has TRBV5-1 and TRBJ2-7; weak D call: TRBD1 (5 bases). The CDR3 loop spans 14 amino acids. Germline loops: CDR1 SGHRS, CDR2 YFSETQ. The V gene lost 4 bases and the J gene lost 3 bases, with 14 bases spanning the gap. The CDR3 is CASSIRWGHYEQYF. The DNA of the CDR3 is TGCGCCAGCAGCATTAGGTGGGGCCACTACGAGCAGTACTTC.

This sequence joins TRBV5-6 and TRBJ2-3; 9 positions match TRBD1. The trim removed 4 bases at V and 2 bases at J, leaving 11 bases unmatched. Germline CDR1 and CDR2: SGHDT and YYEEEE. This CDR3 region has 17 residues. The CDR3 here is CASSPYRGQGDTDTQYF. DNA for the CDR3: TGTGCCAGCAGCCCGTACAGGGGGCAAGGGGACACAGATACGCAGTATTTT.

V is TRBV12-1 and J is TRBJ2-5; TRBD1 was called by the table and not checked on the DNA. TRBV12-1 is a listed pseudogene. The CDR3 runs 16 residues. This chain's CDR3 is CASSCGQTSFQETQYF. CDR3 DNA: TGTGCCAGCAGCTGTGGACAGACCTCCTTCCAAGAGACCCAGTACTTC.

This clone has just one count. The J gene is TRBJ2-1, the V gene TRBV6-1; TRBD2 matches at 8 bases. V lost 8 bases and J lost 5; bases outside the gene matches: 8. This CDR3 has 14 amino acids. Per germline, CDR1 MNHNS and CDR2 SASEGT. CDR3 bases: TGTGCCAGCCGTGCGGGGGGTCGAAACAATGAGCAGTTCTTC. Translation gives CASRAGGRNNEQFF.

The chain joins TRBV19 to TRBJ2-2, with D tentatively TRBD2 (6 bases). The germline V and J ends were trimmed by 1 base and 4 bases, with 22 bases remaining between them. The V gene's germline CDR1 is LNHDA and CDR2 SQIVND (reference sequence). The CDR3 totals 19 residues. The CDR3 DNA sequence: TGTGCCAGTAGTATAGGGTGGACGACTAGGGTTTCGGGCACCGGGGAGCTGTTTTTT. This codes for CASSIGWTTRVSGTGELFF.

The genes are TRBV7-8 and TRBJ1-2, with TRBD1 matching over 7 bases. This CDR3 is built from 16 residues. V lost 5 bases to trimming and J lost 5 bases; unmatched junction nucleotides: 14. The V gene's germline CDR1 is SGHVS and CDR2 FQNEAQ. CDR3 residues: CASSTAGTARSYGYTF. The CDR3 DNA reads as TGTGCCAGCAGCACGGCCGGGACAGCGAGGAGTTATGGCTACACCTTC. The full variable domain, with the rest looked up from reference TRBV7-8 and TRBJ1-2, is GAGVSQSPRYKVAKRGQDVALRCDPISGHVSLFWYQQALGQGPEFLTYFQNEAQLDKSGLPSDRFFAERPEGSVSTLKIQRTQQEDSAVYLCASSTAGTARSYGYTFGSGTRLTVV.

This chain uses TRBV7-8 with TRBJ1-5; maybe TRBD1 (5 bases). CDR1 is SGHVS, CDR2 FQNEAQ, per germline. Trimming stripped 0 bases from V and 4 bases from J, with 10 bases between. The CDR3 extends over 15 amino acids. This chain's CDR3 is CASSLAGGNNQPQHF. CDR3 nucleotide sequence: TGTGCCAGCAGCTTAGCTGGGGGAAATAATCAGCCCCAGCATTTT. Looking up the rest from reference TRBV7-8 and TRBJ1-5 gives the full variable domain: GAGVSQSPRYKVAKRGQDVALRCDPISGHVSLFWYQQALGQGPEFLTYFQNEAQLDKSGLPSDRFFAERPEGSVSTLKIQRTQQEDSAVYLCASSLAGGNNQPQHFGDGTRLSIL.

This chain links TRBV19 with TRBJ1-3; TRBD1 agrees at 7 bases. CDR3 length: 19 amino acids. The V and J ends lost 3 bases and 4 bases, in that order; junction bases with no gene match: 18. CDR1 and CDR2 (germline): LNHDA, SQIVND (reference sequence). The DNA for the CDR3 is TGTGCCAGTAGTATCTACCGGGACAGTCGCGCTTTTTGGGGAAACACCATATATTTT. As protein: CASSIYRDSRAFWGNTIYF.

For this clone: Since a much larger clone is just one base distant, this may be a read error. The rearrangement joins TRBV11-3 to TRBJ1-1, with no clear D. Per the germline V gene, CDR1 is SGHNT and CDR2 is YENEEA. Trimming removed 1 base at V and 1 base at J, with 4 bases between. The CDR3 spans 13 residues. CDR3 region: CASSLGGNTEAFF. The CDR3 bases are TGTGCCAGCAGCTTAGGGGGGAACACTGAAGCTTTCTTT.

This clone was counted a few times. The chain joins TRBV28 to TRBJ1-4; D is uncertain. The CDR3 contains 13 residues. Germline CDR1 is MDHEN and CDR2 is SYDVKM. Trimming took 2 bases from V and 5 from J, leaving 6 bases between them. In DNA form, the CDR3 reads TGTGCCAGCAGTTTAGTGGAGAATGAAAAACTGTTTTTT. This codes for CASSLVENEKLFF.

V is TRBV6-1 and J is TRBJ1-1, with D possibly TRBD1 on 5 matching bases. The CDR3 is made up of 18 amino acids. Germline V lookup: CDR1 MNHNS, CDR2 SASEGT. Trimming took 1 base from V and 1 from J, leaving 19 bases between them. The chain's CDR3 is CASSEGWGTGVRNTEAFF. DNA of the CDR3: TGTGCCAGCAGTGAAGGTTGGGGGACGGGTGTAAGGAACACTGAAGCTTTCTTT.

The chain is built from TRBV4-1 and TRBJ1-4; possible D gene TRBD1, 5 bases. With 4 bases removed from V and 4 bases from J, the gap between germline ends came to 10 bases. This CDR3 comprises 14 residues. The germline CDR1 and CDR2 sequences are MGHRA and YSYEKL. The CDR3 region has the DNA TGCGCCAGCAGCCGAACAGGAATTAATGAAAAACTGTTTTTT. Its protein product is CASSRTGINEKLFF.

Only a few counts were recorded for this clone. The V gene is TRBV5-4, the J gene TRBJ1-3, with D maybe TRBD1 (5 bases). CDR1 is SGHNT, CDR2 YYREEE, per germline (reference sequence). Trimming left V 0 bases short and J 0 bases short, with 10 bases between. The CDR3 covers 16 residues. CDR3 loop: CASSLGRDFSGNTIYF. For the CDR3, the DNA is TGTGCCAGCAGCTTGGGAAGGGACTTCTCTGGAAACACCATATATTTT.

V gene TRBV19 combines with J gene TRBJ1-5; 7 nucleotides agree with TRBD1. The germline V gene encodes CDR1 LNHDA and CDR2 SQIVND (reference sequence). The CDR3 sequence is 13 residues long. Trimming at V came to 6 bases and at J to 4 bases, leaving 3 bases not matched to a gene. The CDR3 sequence is CASSRDSNQPQHF. CDR3 nucleotide sequence: TGTGCCAGTAGCCGGGACAGTAATCAGCCCCAGCATTTT. The full variable domain, rest sourced from reference TRBV19 and TRBJ1-5, is DGGITQSPKYLFRKEGQNVTLSCEQNLNHDAMYWYRQDPGQGLRLIYYSQIVNDFQKGDIAEGYSVSREKKESFPLTVTSAQKNPTAFYLCASSRDSNQPQHFGDGTRLSIL.

This clone has a handful of counts. The chain carries TRBV5-4 and TRBJ2-3, with 12 bases fitting TRBD2. The CDR3 is made up of 16 amino acids. Germline loops: CDR1 SGHNT, CDR2 YYREEE (reference sequence). The J segment lost 2 bases and the V segment lost 4 bases, leaving 5 bases of the junction unmatched. CDR3 bases: TGTGCCAGCAGCCGTACTAGCGGGGGGACCACAGATACGCAGTATTTT. It is translated as CASSRTSGGTTDTQYF.

V and J are TRBV28 and TRBJ1-6, with TRBD1 as a possible D gene (6 bases). The V end was cut by 6 bases, the J end by 7 bases, with 16 bases between. The CDR3 runs to 15 residues. The germline CDR1 and CDR2 sequences are MDHEN and SYDVKM. The CDR3 DNA is TGTGCCAGCAGAACGTTCGGGGGGCCCAATTCACCCCTCCACTTT. This sequence encodes CASRTFGGPNSPLHF.

The chain employs TRBV5-4 and TRBJ1-2; 9 bases align to TRBD1. Germline CDR1 is SGHNT and CDR2 is YYREEE (reference sequence). J lost 5 bases, V lost 4 bases, and 3 bases had no gene match. The CDR3 has 13 amino acids. CDR3 region: CASSAGQGYGYTF. The CDR3 coding sequence is TGTGCCAGCAGCGCGGGACAGGGTTATGGCTACACCTTC.

The rearrangement joins TRBV28 to TRBJ2-4, with D tentatively TRBD1 (5 bases). The CDR3 totals 14 residues. Germline loops: CDR1 MDHEN, CDR2 SYDVKM. The V end was cut by 2 bases, the J end by 6 bases, with 11 bases between. CDR3 loop: CASSLVGRVNIQYF. The CDR3 nucleotides read TGTGCCAGCAGTTTAGTGGGCAGGGTAAACATTCAGTACTTC.

The chain joins TRBV28 to TRBJ1-2; D ambiguous. The CDR3 is 11 amino acids. Deletions cut 4 bases from V and 8 bases from J, with 8 bases between. Germline assignment: CDR1 MDHEN and CDR2 SYDVKM. CDR3: CASSSQTGYTF. In DNA, the CDR3 is TGTGCCAGCAGTTCGCAGACAGGCTACACCTTC.

The J gene is TRBJ2-1, the V gene TRBV5-1, with D possibly being TRBD2 (5 bases). Germline V gives CDR1 SGHRS, CDR2 YFSETQ. V lost 4 bases, J lost 8 bases, and 19 bases lay in between. The CDR3 consists of 15 residues. CDR3 protein: CASSPQGLATDEQFF. Here the CDR3 DNA reads TGCGCCAGCAGCCCCCAAGGGCTAGCTACCGATGAGCAGTTCTTC. Using reference TRBV5-1 and TRBJ2-1 for the parts outside the CDR3, the full variable domain is KAGVTQTPRYLIKTRGQQVTLSCSPISGHRSVSWYQQTPGQGLQFLFEYFSETQRNKGNFPGRFSGRQFSNSRSEMNVSTLELGDSALYLCASSPQGLATDEQFFGPGTRLTVL.

The chain combines TRBV7-9 with TRBJ2-5, with TRBD2 identical over 16 bases. V lost 5 bases, J lost 5 bases, and 8 bases stayed unmatched. CDR1 is SEHNR and CDR2 is FQNEAQ in the germline V gene (reference sequence). CDR3 length equals 17 residues. CDR3 DNA: TGTGCCAGCAGCGAAGGGACTAGCGGGGGGGCAGCTGAGACCCAGTACTTC. This codes for CASSEGTSGGAAETQYF.

This clone counts as medium-sized. The chain is built from TRBV6-5 and TRBJ1-5, with D uncertain. Germline CDR1 is MNHEY and CDR2 is SVGAGI. The CDR3 extends over 13 amino acids. Deletions cut 5 bases from V and 11 bases from J, with 16 bases between. The CDR3 sequence is CASSEAPHGAQHF. As DNA, the CDR3 is TGTGCCAGCAGTGAAGCCCCCCATGGAGCCCAGCATTTT.

V usage is TRBV5-1 and J usage is TRBJ1-1; 7 bases are shared with TRBD1. The CDR3 spans 17 residues. Per the germline V gene, CDR1 is SGHRS and CDR2 is YFSETQ. The V gene end was trimmed by 4 bases and the J gene end by 4 bases; junction bases not matched to a gene: 16. CDR3 DNA: TGCGCCAGCAGCAGCCGGAAACAGGGGCCCCAGGGCACTGAAGCTTTCTTT. Protein: CASSSRKQGPQGTEAFF. The full variable domain, rest sourced from reference TRBV5-1 and TRBJ1-1, is KAGVTQTPRYLIKTRGQQVTLSCSPISGHRSVSWYQQTPGQGLQFLFEYFSETQRNKGNFPGRFSGRQFSNSRSEMNVSTLELGDSALYLCASSSRKQGPQGTEAFFGQGTRLTVV.

The chain is built from TRBV4-2 and TRBJ1-1; no clear D gene. This CDR3 has 16 residues. CDR1 is LGHNA, CDR2 YNFKEQ, per germline. V was pared by 0 bases and J by 1 base, with 12 bases between. The CDR3 coding sequence is TGTGCCAGCAGCCAAGACCCCCTTTTAGGGAACACTGAAGCTTTCTTT. Encoded protein: CASSQDPLLGNTEAFF.

This clone was observed a single time. The genes are TRBV5-4 and TRBJ2-7; TRBD1 aligns across 10 bases. The CDR3 has 15 residues. The germline gives CDR1 SGHNT, CDR2 YYREEE (reference sequence). The V gene end was trimmed by 2 bases and the J gene end by 5 bases; junction bases not matched to a gene: 7. The CDR3 bases are TGTGCCAGCAGCTTCCCCGGGACAGGGGTTCACGAGCAGTACTTC. It is translated as CASSFPGTGVHEQYF.

The V call is TRBV7-2, the J call TRBJ1-1; no clear D gene. The germline CDR1 and CDR2 sequences are SGHTA and FQGNSA. The CDR3 spans 13 residues. V lost 0 bases to trimming and J lost 5 bases, with 7 bases between them. This CDR3 reads CASSLAKRTEAFF. As DNA, the CDR3 is TGTGCCAGCAGCTTAGCGAAGAGGACTGAAGCTTTCTTT.